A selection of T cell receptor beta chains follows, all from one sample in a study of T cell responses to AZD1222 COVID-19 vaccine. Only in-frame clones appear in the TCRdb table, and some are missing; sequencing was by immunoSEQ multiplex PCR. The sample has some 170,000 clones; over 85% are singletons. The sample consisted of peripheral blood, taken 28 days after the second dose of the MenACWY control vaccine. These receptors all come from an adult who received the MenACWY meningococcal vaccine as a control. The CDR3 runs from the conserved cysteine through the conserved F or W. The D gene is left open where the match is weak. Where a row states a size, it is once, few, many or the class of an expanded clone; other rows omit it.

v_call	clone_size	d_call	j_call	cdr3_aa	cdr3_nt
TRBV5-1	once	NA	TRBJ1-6	CASSFGRDNSPLHF	TGCGCCAGCAGCTTCGGGAGGGACAATTCACCCCTCCACTTT
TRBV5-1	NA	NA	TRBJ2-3	CASSLAPTGGMADTQYF	TGCGCCAGCAGCTTGGCCCCGACTGGGGGGATGGCAGATACGCAGTATTTT
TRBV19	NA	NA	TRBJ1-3	CASTPYSETFHHSGNTIYF	TGTGCCAGTACCCCATACAGTGAAACTTTCCATCACTCTGGAAACACCATATATTTT
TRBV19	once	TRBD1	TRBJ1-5	CASSSGTGGNQPQHF	TGTGCCAGTAGTTCGGGGACAGGGGGTAATCAGCCCCAGCATTTT
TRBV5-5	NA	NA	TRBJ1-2	CASSLLADGYTF	TGTGCCAGCAGCTTGTTGGCAGACGGCTACACCTTC
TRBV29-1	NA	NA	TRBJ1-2	CSVEEGRSYTF	TGCAGCGTTGAAGAGGGCCGGAGCTACACCTTC
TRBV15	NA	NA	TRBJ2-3	CATSLRTDTQYF	TGTGCCACCAGCTTACGCACAGATACGCAGTATTTT
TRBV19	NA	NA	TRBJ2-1	CASSDAGPYNEQFF	TGTGCCAGTAGTGATGCGGGGCCCTACAATGAGCAGTTCTTC
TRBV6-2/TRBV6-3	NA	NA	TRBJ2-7	CASSSLYEQYF	TGTGCCAGCAGTTCTCTATACGAGCAGTACTTC
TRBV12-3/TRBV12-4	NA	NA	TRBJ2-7	CASSSSNIYEQYF	TGTGCCAGCAGTTCCTCAAACATCTACGAGCAGTACTTC
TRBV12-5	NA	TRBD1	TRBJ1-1	CASIQGALTEAFF	TGTGCTAGTATTCAGGGGGCGCTTACTGAAGCTTTCTTT
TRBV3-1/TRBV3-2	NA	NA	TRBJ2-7	CASSQDAIIRRDEQYF	TGTGCCAGCAGCCAAGATGCAATCATCCGAAGGGACGAGCAGTACTTC
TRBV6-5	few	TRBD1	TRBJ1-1	CASSLRGGRTEAFF	TGTGCCAGCAGCCTGAGAGGGGGCCGAACTGAAGCTTTCTTT
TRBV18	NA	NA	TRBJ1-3	CASSTQSSGNTIYF	TGTGCCAGCTCAACACAGAGCTCTGGAAACACCATATATTTT
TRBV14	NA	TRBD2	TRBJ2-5	CASSQVLAEGETQYF	TGTGCCAGCAGCCAAGTACTAGCGGAGGGAGAGACCCAGTACTTC
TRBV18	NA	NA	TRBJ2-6	CASSPQRQGSSGANVLTF	TGTGCCAGCTCACCACAAAGGCAGGGGAGCTCTGGGGCCAACGTCCTGACTTTC
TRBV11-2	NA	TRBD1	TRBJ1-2	CASSPLRTGDSGYTF	TGTGCCAGCAGCCCCCTGAGGACAGGGGACAGTGGCTACACCTTC
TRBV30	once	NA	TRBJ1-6	CAWRGQGYSPLHF	TGTGCCTGGAGAGGGCAGGGGTATTCACCCCTCCACTTT
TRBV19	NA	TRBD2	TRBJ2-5	CASSIGLAGGPGQETQYF	TGTGCCAGTAGTATAGGACTAGCGGGGGGGCCGGGGCAAGAGACCCAGTACTTC
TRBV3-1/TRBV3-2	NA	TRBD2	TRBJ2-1	CASSRSGGRGEQFF	TGTGCCAGCAGCCGTAGCGGGGGGCGGGGTGAGCAGTTCTTC
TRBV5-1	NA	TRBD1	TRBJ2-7	CASSLGTGGHEQYF	TGCGCCAGCAGCTTGGGAACAGGGGGCCACGAGCAGTACTTC
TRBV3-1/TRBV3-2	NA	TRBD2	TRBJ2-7	CASSPGPSGGRHEQYF	TGTGCCAGCAGCCCCGGCCCTAGCGGGGGGCGCCACGAGCAGTACTTC
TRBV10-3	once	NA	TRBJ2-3	CAIRGANSDTQYF	TGTGCCATCAGGGGGGCAAACTCCGATACGCAGTATTTT
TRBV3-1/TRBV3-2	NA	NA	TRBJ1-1	CASSHGGTEAFF	TGTGCCAGCAGCCATGGGGGGACTGAAGCTTTCTTT
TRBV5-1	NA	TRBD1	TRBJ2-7	CASSSQGAYEQYF	TGCGCCAGCAGCTCACAGGGGGCCTACGAGCAGTACTTC
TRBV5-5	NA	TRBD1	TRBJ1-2	CASSPGQGAGLFGYTF	TGTGCCAGCAGCCCCGGACAGGGGGCAGGATTGTTTGGCTACACCTTC
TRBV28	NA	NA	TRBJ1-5	CASSRRTGSNQPQHF	TGTGCCAGCAGTAGAAGAACAGGTAGCAATCAGCCCCAGCATTTT
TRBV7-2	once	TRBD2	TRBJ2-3	CASSPSGGSDTQYF	TGTGCCAGCAGCCCTAGCGGGGGGTCAGATACGCAGTATTTT
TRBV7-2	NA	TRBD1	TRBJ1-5	CASSFQGASNQPQHF	TGTGCCAGCAGCTTCCAGGGGGCGAGCAATCAGCCCCAGCATTTT
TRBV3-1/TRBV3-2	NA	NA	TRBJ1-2	CASSQSLTANYGYTF	TGTGCCAGCAGCCAATCCCTGACAGCTAACTATGGCTACACCTTC
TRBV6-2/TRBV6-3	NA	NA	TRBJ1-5	CASSYPGRSNQPQHF	TGTGCCAGCAGTTACCCGGGCAGGAGCAATCAGCCCCAGCATTTT
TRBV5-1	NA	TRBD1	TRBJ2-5	CASSGTGGPETQYF	TGCGCCAGCAGCGGGACAGGGGGCCCGGAGACCCAGTACTTC
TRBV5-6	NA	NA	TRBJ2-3	CASSRTDTQYF	TGTGCCAGCAGCCGCACAGATACGCAGTATTTT
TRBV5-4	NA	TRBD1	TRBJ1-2	CASSRTGQGNGYTF	TGTGCCAGCAGCCGAACAGGACAGGGGAATGGCTACACCTTC
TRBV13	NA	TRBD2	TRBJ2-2	CASRSRRTSGGAGTGELFF	TGTGCCAGCAGGTCCCGCAGGACTAGCGGGGGGGCGGGCACCGGGGAGCTGTTTTTT
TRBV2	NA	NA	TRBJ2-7	CASSDTGFSYEQYF	TGTGCCAGCAGCGATACAGGGTTCTCCTACGAGCAGTACTTC
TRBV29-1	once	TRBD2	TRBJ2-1	CSVAGTSWFF	TGCAGCGTTGCAGGGACTAGTTGGTTCTTC